This T cell receptor (beta chain) appears in the sequencing data of a study of beta chain features in type 1 diabetes. Findings of the study overall: The VDJ junctions of type 1 diabetes patients carried fewer insertions and more deletions. PCR may have favored shorter templates equally in patients and controls. Naive, central memory and regulatory TCRB repertoires appeared more similar among patients than healthy donors. The cDNA sequencing approach could over-represent high-TCR-expressing cells.

The CDR3 loop spans 13 amino acids. Germline-derived CDR1 and CDR2 are LNHNV and YYDKDF (reference sequence). V lost 6 bases to trimming and J lost 2 bases, with 11 bases between them. This clone was found a few times. Its target is unknown. Expressed TCRB transcripts were sequenced, since all the RNA that had been isolated was reverse transcribed. Clones were read by immunoSEQ multiplex PCR, and TCRdb kept only the in-frame ones, dropping some. The table records 120,000 to 150,000 clones, 9% to 10% of them present only once. The source material was central memory CD4+ T cells from blood. This rearrangement joins TRBV15 to TRBJ2-7; D gene unclear. This receptor was taken from a woman aged 40 to 55 in good health. The CDR3 is CATRGDIAYEQYF. CDR3 DNA: TGTGCCACCAGAGGTGACATCGCCTACGAGCAGTACTTC.